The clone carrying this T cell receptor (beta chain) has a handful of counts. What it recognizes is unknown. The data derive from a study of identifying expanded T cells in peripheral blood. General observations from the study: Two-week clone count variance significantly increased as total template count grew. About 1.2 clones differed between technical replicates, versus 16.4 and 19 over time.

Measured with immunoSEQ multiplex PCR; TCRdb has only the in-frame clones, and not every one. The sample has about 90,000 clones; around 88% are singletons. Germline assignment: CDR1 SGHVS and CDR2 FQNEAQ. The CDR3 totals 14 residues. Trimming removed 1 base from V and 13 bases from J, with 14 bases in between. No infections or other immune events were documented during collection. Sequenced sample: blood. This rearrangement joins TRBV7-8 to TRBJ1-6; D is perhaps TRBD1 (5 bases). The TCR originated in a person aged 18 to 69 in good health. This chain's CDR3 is CASSLGGPGSPLHF. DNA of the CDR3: TGTGCCAGCAGCTTAGGAGGGCCAGGGTCCCCCCTCCACTTT.